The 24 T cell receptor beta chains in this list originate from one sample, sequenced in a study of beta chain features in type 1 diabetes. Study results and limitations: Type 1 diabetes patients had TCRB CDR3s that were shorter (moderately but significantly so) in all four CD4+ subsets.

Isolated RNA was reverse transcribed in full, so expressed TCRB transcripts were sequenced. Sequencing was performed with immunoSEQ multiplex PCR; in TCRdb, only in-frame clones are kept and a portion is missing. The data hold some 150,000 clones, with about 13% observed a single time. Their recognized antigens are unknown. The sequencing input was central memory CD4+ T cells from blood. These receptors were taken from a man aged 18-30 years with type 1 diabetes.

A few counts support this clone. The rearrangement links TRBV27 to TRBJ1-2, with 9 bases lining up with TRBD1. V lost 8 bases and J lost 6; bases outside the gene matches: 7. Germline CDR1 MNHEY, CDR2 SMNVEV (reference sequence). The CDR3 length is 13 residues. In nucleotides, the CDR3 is TGTGCCAGCGGAAACAGGGGGCTTAATGGCTACACCTTC. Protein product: CASGNRGLNGYTF.

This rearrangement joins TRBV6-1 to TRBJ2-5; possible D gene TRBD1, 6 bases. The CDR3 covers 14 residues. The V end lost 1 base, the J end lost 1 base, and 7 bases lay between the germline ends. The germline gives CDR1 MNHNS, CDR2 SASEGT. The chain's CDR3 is CASSEGTVQETQYF. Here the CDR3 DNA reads TGTGCCAGCAGTGAAGGGACAGTCCAAGAGACCCAGTACTTC.

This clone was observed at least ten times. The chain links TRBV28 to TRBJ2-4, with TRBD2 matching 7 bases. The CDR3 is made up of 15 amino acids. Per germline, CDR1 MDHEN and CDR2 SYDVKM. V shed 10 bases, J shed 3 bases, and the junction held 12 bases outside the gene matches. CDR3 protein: CATLLGASGKNIQYF. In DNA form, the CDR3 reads TGTGCCACCCTCTTAGGGGCTAGCGGCAAAAACATTCAGTACTTC.

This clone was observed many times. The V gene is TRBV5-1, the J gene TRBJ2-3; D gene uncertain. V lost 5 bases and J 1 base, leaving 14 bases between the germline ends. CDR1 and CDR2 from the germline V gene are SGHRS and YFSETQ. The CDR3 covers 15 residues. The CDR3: CASRSGPEGTDTQYF. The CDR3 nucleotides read TGCGCCAGCAGGTCCGGACCAGAGGGCACAGATACGCAGTATTTT.

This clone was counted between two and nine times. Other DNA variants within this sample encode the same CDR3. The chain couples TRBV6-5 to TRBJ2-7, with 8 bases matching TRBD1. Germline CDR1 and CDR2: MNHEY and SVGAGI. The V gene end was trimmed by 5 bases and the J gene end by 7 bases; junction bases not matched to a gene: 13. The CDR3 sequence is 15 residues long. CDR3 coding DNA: TGTGCCAGCAGTCCCACGACAGGGGCCCATCCTGAGCAGTACTTC. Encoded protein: CASSPTTGAHPEQYF.

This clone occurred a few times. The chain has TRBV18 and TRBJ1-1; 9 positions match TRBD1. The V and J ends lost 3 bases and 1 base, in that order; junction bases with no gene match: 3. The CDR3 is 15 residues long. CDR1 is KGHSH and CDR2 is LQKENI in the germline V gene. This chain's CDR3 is CASSPQGQGNTEAFF. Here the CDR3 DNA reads TGTGCCAGCTCACCGCAGGGACAGGGGAACACTGAAGCTTTCTTT.

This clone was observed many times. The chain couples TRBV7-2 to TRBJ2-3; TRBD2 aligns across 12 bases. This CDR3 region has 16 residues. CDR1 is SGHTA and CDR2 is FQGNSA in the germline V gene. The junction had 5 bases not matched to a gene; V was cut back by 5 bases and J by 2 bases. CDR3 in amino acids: CASSTRLAGVTDTQYF. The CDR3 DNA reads TGTGCCAGCAGCACTCGACTAGCGGGGGTCACAGATACGCAGTATTTT.

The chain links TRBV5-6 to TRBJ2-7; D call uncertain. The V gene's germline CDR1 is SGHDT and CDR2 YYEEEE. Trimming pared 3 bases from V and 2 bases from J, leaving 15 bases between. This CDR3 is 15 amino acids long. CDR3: CASSSGAHATYEQYF. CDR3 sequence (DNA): TGTGCCAGCAGCTCCGGAGCGCATGCAACCTACGAGCAGTACTTC. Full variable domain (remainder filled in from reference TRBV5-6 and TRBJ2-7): DAGVTQSPTHLIKTRGQQVTLRCSPKSGHDTVSWYQQALGQGPQFIFQYYEEEERQRGNFPDRFSGHQFPNYSSELNVNALLLGDSALYLCASSSGAHATYEQYFGPGTRLTVT.

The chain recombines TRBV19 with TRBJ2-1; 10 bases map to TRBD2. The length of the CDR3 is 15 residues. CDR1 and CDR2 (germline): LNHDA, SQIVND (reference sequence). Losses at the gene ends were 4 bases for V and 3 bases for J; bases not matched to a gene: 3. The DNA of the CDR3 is TGTGCCAGTAGTAACCTAGCGGGGGACTACAATGAGCAGTTCTTC. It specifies CASSNLAGDYNEQFF.

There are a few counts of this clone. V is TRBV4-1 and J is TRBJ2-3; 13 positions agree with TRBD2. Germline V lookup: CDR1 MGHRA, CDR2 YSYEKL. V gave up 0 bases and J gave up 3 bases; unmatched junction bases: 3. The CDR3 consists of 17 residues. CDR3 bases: TGCGCCAGCAGCCAAGATCGGGGACTAGCGGGAACAGATACGCAGTATTTT. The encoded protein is CASSQDRGLAGTDTQYF.

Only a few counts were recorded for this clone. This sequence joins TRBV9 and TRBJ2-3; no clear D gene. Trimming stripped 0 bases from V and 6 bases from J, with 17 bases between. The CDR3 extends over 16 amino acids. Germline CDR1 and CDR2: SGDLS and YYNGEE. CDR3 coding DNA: TGTGCCAGCAGCGTAGATCTCCACCATTTCAAGGATACGCAGTATTTT. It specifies CASSVDLHHFKDTQYF.

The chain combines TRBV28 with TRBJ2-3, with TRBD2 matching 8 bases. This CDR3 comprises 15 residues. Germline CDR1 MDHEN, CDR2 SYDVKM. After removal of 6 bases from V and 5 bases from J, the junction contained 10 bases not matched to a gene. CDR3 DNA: TGTGCCAGCAGCCGGGAGGGAAGGACTGTAGATACGCAGTATTTT. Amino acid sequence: CASSREGRTVDTQYF.

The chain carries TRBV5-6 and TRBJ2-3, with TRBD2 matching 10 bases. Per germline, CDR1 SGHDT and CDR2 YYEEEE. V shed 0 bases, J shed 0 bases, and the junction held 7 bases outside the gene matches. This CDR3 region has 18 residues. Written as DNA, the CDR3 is TGTGCCAGCAGCTTGGGGAATCTAGCGGGGGCGAGCACAGATACGCAGTATTTT. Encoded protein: CASSLGNLAGASTDTQYF.

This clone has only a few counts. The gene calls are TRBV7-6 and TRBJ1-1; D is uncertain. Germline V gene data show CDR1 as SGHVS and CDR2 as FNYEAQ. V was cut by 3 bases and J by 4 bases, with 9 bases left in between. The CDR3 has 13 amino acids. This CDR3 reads CASSFSTGTEAFF. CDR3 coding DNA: TGTGCCAGCAGCTTCTCGACGGGCACTGAAGCTTTCTTT.

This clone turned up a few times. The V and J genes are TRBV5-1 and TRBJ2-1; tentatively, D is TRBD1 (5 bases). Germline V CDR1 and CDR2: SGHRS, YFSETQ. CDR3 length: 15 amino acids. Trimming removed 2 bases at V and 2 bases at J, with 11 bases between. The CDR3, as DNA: TGCGCCAGCAGCTTTCAGGGTTCGGCCTACAATGAGCAGTTCTTC. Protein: CASSFQGSAYNEQFF.

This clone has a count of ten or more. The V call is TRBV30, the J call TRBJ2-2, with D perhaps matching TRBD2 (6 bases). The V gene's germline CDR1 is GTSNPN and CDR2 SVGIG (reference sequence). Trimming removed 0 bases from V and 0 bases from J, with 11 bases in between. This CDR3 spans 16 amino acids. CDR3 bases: TGTGCCTGGAGTGTCCCCGGGACTGCGAACACCGGGGAGCTGTTTTTT. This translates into CAWSVPGTANTGELFF.

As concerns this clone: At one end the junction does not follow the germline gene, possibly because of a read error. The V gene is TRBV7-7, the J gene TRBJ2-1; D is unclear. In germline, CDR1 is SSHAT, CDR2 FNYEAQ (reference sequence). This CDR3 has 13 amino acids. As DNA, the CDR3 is TGTGCTAGCAGCTTAGATGTGGACAATGAGCAGTTCTTC. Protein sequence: CASSLDVDNEQFF. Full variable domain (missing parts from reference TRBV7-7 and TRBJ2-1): GAGVSQSPRYKVTKRGQDVTLRCDPISSHATLYWYQQALGQGPEFLTYFNYEAQPDKSGLPSDRFSAERPEGSISTLTIQRTEQRDSAMYRCASSLDVDNEQFFGPGTRLTVL.

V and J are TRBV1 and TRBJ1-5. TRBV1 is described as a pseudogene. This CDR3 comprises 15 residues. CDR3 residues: CTSSLDSRGDQPQHF. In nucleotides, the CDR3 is TGCACCAGCAGCTTGGACTCAAGGGGAGATCAGCCCCAGCATTTT.

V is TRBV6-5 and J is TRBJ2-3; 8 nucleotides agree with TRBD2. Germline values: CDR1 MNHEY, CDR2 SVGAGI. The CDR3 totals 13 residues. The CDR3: CARYGGGTDTQYF. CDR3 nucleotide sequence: TGTGCACGTTACGGGGGGGGCACAGATACGCAGTATTTT.

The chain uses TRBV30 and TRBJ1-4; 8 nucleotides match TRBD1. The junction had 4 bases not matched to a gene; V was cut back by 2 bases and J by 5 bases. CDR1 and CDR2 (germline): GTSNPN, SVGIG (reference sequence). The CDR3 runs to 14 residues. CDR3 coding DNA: TGTGCCTGGAGTTCGGGACAGGCAAATGAAAAACTGTTTTTT. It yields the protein CAWSSGQANEKLFF.

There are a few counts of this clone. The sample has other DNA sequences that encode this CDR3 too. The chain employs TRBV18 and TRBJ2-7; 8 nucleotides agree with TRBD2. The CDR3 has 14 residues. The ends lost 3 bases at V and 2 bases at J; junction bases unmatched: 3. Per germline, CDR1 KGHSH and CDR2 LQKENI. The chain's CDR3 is CASSPSGGPYEQYF. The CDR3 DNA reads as TGTGCCAGCTCACCCAGCGGGGGCCCCTACGAGCAGTACTTC.

The CDR3 sequence is CASLSTVHIQYF. The CDR3 region has the DNA TGTGCCAGTCTAAGTACGGTGCACATTCAGTACTTC. The gene calls are TRBV6-1 and TRBJ2-4; D call uncertain. This CDR3 has 12 amino acids. Germline V gene sequence: CDR1 MNHNS, CDR2 SASEGT. V lost 9 bases and J 8 bases, leaving 14 bases between the germline ends.

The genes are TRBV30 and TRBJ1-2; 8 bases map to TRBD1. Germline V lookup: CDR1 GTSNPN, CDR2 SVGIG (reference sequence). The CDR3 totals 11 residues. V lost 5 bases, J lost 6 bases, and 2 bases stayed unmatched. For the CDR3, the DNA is TGTGCCTGGGCGACAGGGGATGGCTACACCTTC. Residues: CAWATGDGYTF.

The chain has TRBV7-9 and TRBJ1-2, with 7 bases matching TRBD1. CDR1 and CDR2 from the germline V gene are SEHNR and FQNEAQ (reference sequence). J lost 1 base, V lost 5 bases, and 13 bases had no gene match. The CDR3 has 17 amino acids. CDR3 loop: CASSPGTAKDRNYGYTF. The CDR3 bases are TGTGCCAGCAGCCCCGGGACAGCCAAAGATCGTAACTATGGCTACACCTTC.